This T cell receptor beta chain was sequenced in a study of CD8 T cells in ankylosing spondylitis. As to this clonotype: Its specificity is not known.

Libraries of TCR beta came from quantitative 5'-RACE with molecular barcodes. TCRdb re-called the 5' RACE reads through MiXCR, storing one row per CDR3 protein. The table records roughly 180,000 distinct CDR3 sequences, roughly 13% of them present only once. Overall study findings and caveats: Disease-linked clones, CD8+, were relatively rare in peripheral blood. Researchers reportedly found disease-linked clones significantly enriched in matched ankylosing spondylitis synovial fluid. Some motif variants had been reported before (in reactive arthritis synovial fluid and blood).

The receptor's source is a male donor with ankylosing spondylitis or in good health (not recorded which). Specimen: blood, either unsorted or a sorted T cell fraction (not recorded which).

For the CDR3, the DNA is TGCAGTGCTAGAGAGGCTAATTACAATGAGCAGTTCTTC. This codes for CSAREANYNEQFF. The V gene is TRBV20-1, the J gene TRBJ2-1; D uncertain. The germline V gene has CDR1 DFQATT and CDR2 SNEGSKA (reference sequence). V was cut by 0 bases and J by 4 bases, with 7 bases left in between. The CDR3 contains 13 residues.